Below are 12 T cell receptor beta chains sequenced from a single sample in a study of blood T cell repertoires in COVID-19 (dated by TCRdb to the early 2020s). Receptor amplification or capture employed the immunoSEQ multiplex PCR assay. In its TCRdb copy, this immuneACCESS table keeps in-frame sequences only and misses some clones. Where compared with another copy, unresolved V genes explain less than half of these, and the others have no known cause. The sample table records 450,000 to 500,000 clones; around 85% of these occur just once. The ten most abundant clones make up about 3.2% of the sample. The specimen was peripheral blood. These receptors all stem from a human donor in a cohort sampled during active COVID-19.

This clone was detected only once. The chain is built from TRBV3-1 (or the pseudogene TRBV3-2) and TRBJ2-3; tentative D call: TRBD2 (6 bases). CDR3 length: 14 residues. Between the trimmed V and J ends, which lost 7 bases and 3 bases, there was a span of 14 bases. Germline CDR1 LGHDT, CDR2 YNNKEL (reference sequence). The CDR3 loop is CASTGTYPTDTQYF. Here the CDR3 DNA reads TGTGCCAGCACCGGGACTTACCCAACAGATACGCAGTATTTT.

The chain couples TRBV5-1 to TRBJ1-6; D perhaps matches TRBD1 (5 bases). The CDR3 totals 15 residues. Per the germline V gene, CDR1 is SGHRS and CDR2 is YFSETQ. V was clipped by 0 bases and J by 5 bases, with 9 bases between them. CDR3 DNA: TGCGCCAGCAGCTTGGGACAGAACGATAATTCACCCCTCCACTTT. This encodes CASSLGQNDNSPLHF.

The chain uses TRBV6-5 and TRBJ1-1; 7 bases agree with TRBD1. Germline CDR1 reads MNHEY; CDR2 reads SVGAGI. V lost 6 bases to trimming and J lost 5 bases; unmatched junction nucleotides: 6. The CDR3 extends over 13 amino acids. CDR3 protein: CASRGQPRTEAFF. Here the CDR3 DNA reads TGTGCCAGCAGGGGACAGCCTCGGACTGAAGCTTTCTTT.

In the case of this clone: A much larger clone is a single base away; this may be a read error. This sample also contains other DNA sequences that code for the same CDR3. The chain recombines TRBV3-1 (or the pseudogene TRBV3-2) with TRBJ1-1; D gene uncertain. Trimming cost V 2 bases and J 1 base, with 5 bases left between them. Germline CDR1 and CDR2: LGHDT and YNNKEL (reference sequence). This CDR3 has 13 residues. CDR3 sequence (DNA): TGTGCCAGCAGCCAAACGGGGAACACTGAAGCTTTCTTT. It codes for CASSQTGNTEAFF.

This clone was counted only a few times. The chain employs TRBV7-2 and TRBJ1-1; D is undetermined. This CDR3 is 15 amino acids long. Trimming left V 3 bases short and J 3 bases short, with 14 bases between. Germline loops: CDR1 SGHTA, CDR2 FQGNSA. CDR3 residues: CASSLWAARDTEAFF. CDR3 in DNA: TGTGCCAGCAGCTTGTGGGCCGCCCGAGACACTGAAGCTTTCTTT.

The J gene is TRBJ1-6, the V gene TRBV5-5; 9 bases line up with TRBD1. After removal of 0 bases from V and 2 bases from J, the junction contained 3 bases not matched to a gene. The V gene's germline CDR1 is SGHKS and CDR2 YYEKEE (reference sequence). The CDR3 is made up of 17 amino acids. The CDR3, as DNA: TGTGCCAGCAGCTTGGGACAGGGGGTCCCCTATAATTCACCCCTCCACTTT. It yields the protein CASSLGQGVPYNSPLHF.

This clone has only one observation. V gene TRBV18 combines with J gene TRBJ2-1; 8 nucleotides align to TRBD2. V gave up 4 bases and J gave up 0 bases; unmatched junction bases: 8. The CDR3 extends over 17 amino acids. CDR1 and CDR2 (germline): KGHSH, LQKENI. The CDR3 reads CASSLGLAESSYNEQFF. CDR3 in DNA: TGTGCCAGCTCACTCGGACTAGCCGAGAGCTCCTACAATGAGCAGTTCTTC. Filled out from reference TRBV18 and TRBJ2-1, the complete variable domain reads NAGVMQNPRHLVRRRGQEARLRCSPMKGHSHVYWYRQLPEEGLKFMVYLQKENIIDESGMPKERFSAEFPKEGPSILRIQQVVRGDSAAYFCASSLGLAESSYNEQFFGPGTRLTVL.

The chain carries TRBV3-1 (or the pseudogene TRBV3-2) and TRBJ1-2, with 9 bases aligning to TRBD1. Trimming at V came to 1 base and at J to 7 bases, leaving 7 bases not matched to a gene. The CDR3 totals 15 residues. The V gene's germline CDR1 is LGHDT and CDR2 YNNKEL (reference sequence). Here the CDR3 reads CASSQGGGQGVGYTF. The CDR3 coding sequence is TGTGCCAGCAGCCAAGGGGGGGGACAGGGCGTTGGCTACACCTTC.

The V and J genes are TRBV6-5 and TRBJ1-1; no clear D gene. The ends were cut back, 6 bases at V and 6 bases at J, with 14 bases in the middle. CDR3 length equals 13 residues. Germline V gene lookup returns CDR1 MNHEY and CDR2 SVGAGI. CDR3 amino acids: CASRPPGLAEAFF. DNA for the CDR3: TGTGCCAGCAGGCCTCCGGGGTTGGCTGAAGCTTTCTTT.

This CDR3 is CASSGEALGANVLTF. CDR3 bases: TGTGCCAGCAGTGGAGAGGCGCTAGGGGCCAACGTCCTGACTTTC. The chain carries TRBV2 and TRBJ2-6; D remains unclear. CDR1 SNHLY and CDR2 FYNNEI come from the germline V gene. With 4 bases removed from V and 4 bases from J, the gap between germline ends came to 11 bases. CDR3 size: 15 residues.

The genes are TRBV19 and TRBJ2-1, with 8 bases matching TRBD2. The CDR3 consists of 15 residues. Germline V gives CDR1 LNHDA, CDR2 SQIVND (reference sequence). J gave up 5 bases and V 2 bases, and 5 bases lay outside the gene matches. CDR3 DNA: TGTGCCAGTAGTATACGGGAGGGGGGGAACAATGAGCAGTTCTTC. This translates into CASSIREGGNNEQFF.

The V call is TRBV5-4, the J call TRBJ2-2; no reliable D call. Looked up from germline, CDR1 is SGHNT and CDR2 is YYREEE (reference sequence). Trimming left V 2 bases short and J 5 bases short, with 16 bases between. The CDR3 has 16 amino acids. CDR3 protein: CASSFGRPTLTGELFF. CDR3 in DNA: TGTGCCAGCAGCTTCGGTCGACCGACACTTACCGGGGAGCTGTTTTTT.